These T cell receptor beta chains were read from a single sample in a study of T cell responses to AZD1222 COVID-19 vaccine. Here immunoSEQ multiplex PCR was the method, and the copy in TCRdb shows in-frame clones only, minus some. The sample carries 150,000 or so clones, roughly 92% recorded once. The input for sequencing was peripheral blood, taken on day 0 of AZD1222 vaccination. The receptors were gathered from an adult in good health. CDR3s include the opening cysteine and the closing phenylalanine or tryptophan. The order of the fields is V gene, D gene, clone size, J gene, CDR3 DNA, CDR3 protein. D genes are given only for firm matches. Where a row states a size, it is once, few, many or the class of an expanded clone; other rows omit it.

TRBV7-9,NA,NA,TRBJ2-3,TGTGCCAGCAGCTTAGCCTCGAGGGGTCGGGCAGATACGCAGTATTTT,CASSLASRGRADTQYF
TRBV11-2,NA,NA,TRBJ1-4,TGTGCCAGCAGCGTGTCCTACGGAGAAAAACTGTTTTTT,CASSVSYGEKLFF
TRBV28,TRBD1,NA,TRBJ1-3,TGTGCCAGCAGTTTAAGGTTTGTTGGGACAGGCCTCTCTGGAAACACCATATATTTT,CASSLRFVGTGLSGNTIYF
TRBV3-1/TRBV3-2,NA,NA,TRBJ2-6,TGTGCCAGCAGCCATGGGCGGAGGGCTGGGGCCAACGTCCTGACTTTC,CASSHGRRAGANVLTF
TRBV20-1,NA,NA,TRBJ2-1,TGCAGTGCTAGTTTGCGGACTTACAATGAGCAGTTCTTC,CSASLRTYNEQFF
TRBV29-1,TRBD2,NA,TRBJ2-5,TGCAGCGTTTCGGGCGGAAATAGCGGGAACCCGGGGACCCAGTACTTC,CSVSGGNSGNPGTQYF
TRBV6-5,NA,NA,TRBJ2-7,TGTGCCAGCAGTTCCACGGGGAAGACCTCCTACGAGCAGTACTTC,CASSSTGKTSYEQYF
TRBV19,NA,NA,TRBJ2-2,TGTGCCAGTAGTATCCGTCCCGGGGAGCTGTTTTTT,CASSIRPGELFF
TRBV28,NA,NA,TRBJ1-3,TGTGCCAGCGTGGCTACAGGAAACACCATATATTTT,CASVATGNTIYF
TRBV27,TRBD1,NA,TRBJ2-7,TGTGCCAGCAGTGACAGGGCCCACGAGCAGTACTTC,CASSDRAHEQYF
TRBV15,TRBD1,NA,TRBJ2-5,TGTGCCACCAGCAGCGGGACAGGGGGGCTGGAGACCCAGTACTTC,CATSSGTGGLETQYF
TRBV28,NA,NA,TRBJ2-7,TGTGCCAGCACCCGAGGGCTCTACGAGCAGTACTTC,CASTRGLYEQYF
TRBV28,TRBD1,few,TRBJ1-2,TGTGCCAGTTCACGCGGAGACAGGGGCTATGGCTACACCTTC,CASSRGDRGYGYTF
TRBV19,NA,NA,TRBJ1-2,TGTGCCAGTAGTTACGCCGGCGGGCCTGGTAAAACCTTC,CASSYAGGPGKTF
TRBV28,NA,NA,TRBJ2-3,TGTGCCAGCAGGCAACCCGGACCACCGACGCAGTATTTT,CASRQPGPPTQYF
TRBV7-9,NA,NA,TRBJ1-2,TGTGCCAGCAGCTCTCTGCCTGGGCTGGAGGAGAATGGCTACACCTTC,CASSSLPGLEENGYTF
TRBV6-1,NA,once,TRBJ1-4,TGTGCCAGCAGTGAAGCGCTAGGGAGAGGAGATGAAAAACTGTTTTTT,CASSEALGRGDEKLFF
TRBV28,NA,NA,TRBJ1-4,TGTGCCAGCAGTTTCCCTAACTTGGGGGGAAATGAAAAACTGTTTTTT,CASSFPNLGGNEKLFF
TRBV7-9,TRBD1,NA,TRBJ2-5,TGTGCCAGCAGCTTAGCGGGGACAGGGGGTGAGACCCAGTACTTC,CASSLAGTGGETQYF
TRBV27,TRBD2,NA,TRBJ2-5,TGTGCCAGCAGTCCCCGACTAGCGGAGACCCAGTACTTC,CASSPRLAETQYF
TRBV18,TRBD1,once,TRBJ1-5,TGTGCCAGCTCAGGGGACAGGGGGGGTCAGCCCCAGCATTTT,CASSGDRGGQPQHF
TRBV5-8,NA,once,TRBJ2-5,TGTGCCAGCAGCATTAACCGGGGGTACCAAGAGACCCAGTACTTC,CASSINRGYQETQYF
TRBV6-1,TRBD1,NA,TRBJ1-5,TGTGCCAGCAGTGCGACAGGGTTTAATGGCAATCAGCCCCAGCATTTT,CASSATGFNGNQPQHF
TRBV6-5,TRBD2,NA,TRBJ2-7,TGTGCCAGCAGTAAAACGGGAGGTGACTACGAGCAGTACTTC,CASSKTGGDYEQYF
TRBV4-2,TRBD2,NA,TRBJ2-1,TGTGCCAGCAGCCAAGTCCAGCGGGACGATGAGCAGTTCTTC,CASSQVQRDDEQFF
TRBV11-2,NA,NA,TRBJ1-1,TGTGCCAGCAGCCTAGCCGGGACGGGAAACACTGAAGCTTTCTTT,CASSLAGTGNTEAFF
TRBV7-2,TRBD2,NA,TRBJ2-7,TGTGCCAGCAGCCTCCTCCCGGGACTAGTGTCCTACGAGCAGTACTTC,CASSLLPGLVSYEQYF
TRBV5-5,TRBD1,NA,TRBJ2-1,TGTGCCAGCAGTACCTGGACAGGGGGCTCCTACAATGAGCAGTTCTTC,CASSTWTGGSYNEQFF
TRBV6-1,NA,NA,TRBJ2-7,TGTGCCAGCAGTGAAGAAAGCCTAAGGGGCCGCTACGAGCAGTACTTC,CASSEESLRGRYEQYF
TRBV19,NA,NA,TRBJ2-7,TGTGCCAGTAGTATAAGACTCCAGACCTACGAGCAGTACTTC,CASSIRLQTYEQYF
TRBV5-1,NA,NA,TRBJ2-1,TGCGCCAGCAGCCCGGGGGTTAGAACCCCCCTGGGTGAGCAGTTCTTC,CASSPGVRTPLGEQFF
TRBV10-3,TRBD1,few,TRBJ1-5,TGTGCCACCGGAGTGACAGGGGAAAACAATCAGCCCCAGCATTTT,CATGVTGENNQPQHF
TRBV28,NA,NA,TRBJ2-7,TGTGCCAGCAGTTTCTCCCTTCAGGGGTACGAGCAGTACTTC,CASSFSLQGYEQYF
TRBV2,NA,NA,TRBJ1-3,TGTGCCAGCAGCGATCGGACAGTCTCTGGAAACACCATATATTTT,CASSDRTVSGNTIYF
TRBV7-9,NA,NA,TRBJ1-4,TGTGCCAGCAGACGTAATGATGAAAAACTGTTTTTT,CASRRNDEKLFF
TRBV29-1,TRBD2,NA,TRBJ2-1,TGCAGCGTTGATTTGGGGACTAGCGGGGGCAATGAGCAGTTCTTC,CSVDLGTSGGNEQFF
TRBV24-1,NA,NA,TRBJ2-2,TGTGCCACCAGTGATTTGGCCCACTGGAACACCGGGGAGCTGTTTTTT,CATSDLAHWNTGELFF
TRBV5-1,TRBD1,NA,TRBJ1-6,TGCGCCAGCAGCTTAGGGACAGCCGATAATTCACCCCTCCACTTT,CASSLGTADNSPLHF
TRBV11-2,NA,NA,TRBJ2-3,TGTGCCAGCAGCTTACCTATAAACACAGATACGCAGTATTTT,CASSLPINTDTQYF
TRBV7-9,TRBD1,NA,TRBJ2-7,TGTGCCAGCAGAACAACAGGGGGCGAGCAGTACTTC,CASRTTGGEQYF